Sequencing of this T cell receptor beta chain was carried out in a study of blood T cell repertoires in COVID-19. The CDR3 is 15 amino acids. V gave up 5 bases and J gave up 8 bases, with 21 bases separating them. Germline assignment: CDR1 MNHEY and CDR2 SMNVEV (reference sequence). Per the authors' pipeline: Amplification with reference gene primers provided the estimates of nucleated cell counts. Assay used: immunoSEQ multiplex PCR; TCRdb lists only in-frame clones, some missing. D and trimming come from the DNA, and the V and J calls and clone size come from that table. The sample consists of 99,000 or so clones, more than 80% of them appearing once.

The chain uses TRBV27 and TRBJ1-2; D is perhaps TRBD1 (6 bases). Material for sequencing was peripheral blood. The clonotype comes from a woman in her sixties or seventies with acute or convalescent COVID-19. This CDR3 reads CASSLLSRTGKGYTF. The DNA for the CDR3 is TGTGCCAGCAGTCTCCTCTCCCGAACAGGGAAAGGCTACACCTTC.